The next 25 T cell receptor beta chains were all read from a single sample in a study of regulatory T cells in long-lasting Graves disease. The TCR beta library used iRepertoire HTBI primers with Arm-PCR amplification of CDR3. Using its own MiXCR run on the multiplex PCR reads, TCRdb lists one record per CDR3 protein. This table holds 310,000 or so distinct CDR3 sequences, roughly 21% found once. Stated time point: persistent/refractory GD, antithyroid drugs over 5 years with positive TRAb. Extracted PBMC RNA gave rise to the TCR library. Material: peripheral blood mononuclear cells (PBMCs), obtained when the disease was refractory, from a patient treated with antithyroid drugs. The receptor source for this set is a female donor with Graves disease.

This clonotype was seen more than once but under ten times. The CDR3 region is CSAWSGPADTQYF. In nucleotides, the CDR3 is TGCAGTGCGTGGTCGGGACCCGCAGATACGCAGTATTTT. J is TRBJ2-3 and V is TRBV20-1; either TRBD1 or TRBD2 may supply D (5 bases each). The CDR3 spans 13 residues. Trimming stripped 6 bases from V and 4 bases from J, with 14 bases between. Germline V gives CDR1 DFQATT, CDR2 SNEGSKA (reference sequence).

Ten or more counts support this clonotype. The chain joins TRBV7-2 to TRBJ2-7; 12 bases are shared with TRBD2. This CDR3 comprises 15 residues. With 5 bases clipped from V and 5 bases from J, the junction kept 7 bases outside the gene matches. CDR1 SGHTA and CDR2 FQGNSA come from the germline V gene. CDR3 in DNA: TGTGCCAGCAGCCATCTAGCGGGAGGGCCACACGAGCAGTACTTC. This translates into CASSHLAGGPHEQYF.

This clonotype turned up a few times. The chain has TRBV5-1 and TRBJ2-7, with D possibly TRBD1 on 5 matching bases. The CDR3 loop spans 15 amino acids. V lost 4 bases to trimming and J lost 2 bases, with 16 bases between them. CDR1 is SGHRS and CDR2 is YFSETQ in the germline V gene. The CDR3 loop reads CASSQAGAATYEQYF. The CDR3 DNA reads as TGCGCCAGCAGCCAGGCTGGGGCGGCAACCTACGAGCAGTACTTC. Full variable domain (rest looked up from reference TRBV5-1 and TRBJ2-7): KAGVTQTPRYLIKTRGQQVTLSCSPISGHRSVSWYQQTPGQGLQFLFEYFSETQRNKGNFPGRFSGRQFSNSRSEMNVSTLELGDSALYLCASSQAGAATYEQYFGPGTRLTVT.

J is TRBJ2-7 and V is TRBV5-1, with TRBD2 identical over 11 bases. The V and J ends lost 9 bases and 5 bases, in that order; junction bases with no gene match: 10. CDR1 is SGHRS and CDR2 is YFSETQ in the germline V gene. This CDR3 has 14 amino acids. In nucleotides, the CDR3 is TGCGCCACCGCGTTAGCGGGAGGGTCCGACGAGCAGTACTTC. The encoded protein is CATALAGGSDEQYF.

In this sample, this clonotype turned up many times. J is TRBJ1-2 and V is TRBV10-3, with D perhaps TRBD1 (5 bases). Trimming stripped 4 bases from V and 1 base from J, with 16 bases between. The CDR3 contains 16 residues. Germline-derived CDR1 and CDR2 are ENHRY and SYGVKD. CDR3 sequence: CAISAQTGTDNYGYTF. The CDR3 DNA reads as TGTGCCATCAGTGCGCAGACCGGGACGGATAACTATGGCTACACCTTC.

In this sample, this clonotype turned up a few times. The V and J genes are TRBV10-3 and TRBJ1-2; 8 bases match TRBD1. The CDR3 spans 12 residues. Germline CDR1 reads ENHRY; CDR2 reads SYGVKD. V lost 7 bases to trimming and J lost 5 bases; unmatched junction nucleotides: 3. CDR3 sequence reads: CAITGDRYGYTF. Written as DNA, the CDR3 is TGTGCCATCACCGGGGACAGGTATGGCTACACCTTC.

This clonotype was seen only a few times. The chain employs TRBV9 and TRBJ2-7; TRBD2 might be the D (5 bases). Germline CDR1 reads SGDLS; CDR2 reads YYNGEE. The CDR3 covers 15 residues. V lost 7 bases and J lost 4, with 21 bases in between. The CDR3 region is CASSPKDGNLYEQYF. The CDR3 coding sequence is TGTGCCAGCTCGCCGAAGGACGGGAACCTGTACGAGCAGTACTTC.

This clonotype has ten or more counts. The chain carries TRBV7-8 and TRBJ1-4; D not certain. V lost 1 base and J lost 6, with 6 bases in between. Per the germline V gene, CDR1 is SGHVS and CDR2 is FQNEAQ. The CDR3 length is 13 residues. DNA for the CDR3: TGTGCCAGCAGCTTAGGTGTTGATGAAAAACTGTTTTTT. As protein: CASSLGVDEKLFF.

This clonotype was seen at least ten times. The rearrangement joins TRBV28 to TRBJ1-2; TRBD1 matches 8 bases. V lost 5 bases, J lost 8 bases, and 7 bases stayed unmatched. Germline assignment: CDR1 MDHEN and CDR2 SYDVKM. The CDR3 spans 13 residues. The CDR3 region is CASSPPGGGGYTF. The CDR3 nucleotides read TGTGCCAGCAGTCCTCCAGGGGGCGGAGGCTACACCTTC.

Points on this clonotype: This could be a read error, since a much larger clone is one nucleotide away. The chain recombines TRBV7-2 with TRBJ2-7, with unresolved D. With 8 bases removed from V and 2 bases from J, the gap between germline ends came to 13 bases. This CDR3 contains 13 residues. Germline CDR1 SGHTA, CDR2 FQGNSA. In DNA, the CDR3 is TGTGCCAGCCTGATTACGGATGCCTACGAGCAGTACTTC. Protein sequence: CASLITDAYEQYF. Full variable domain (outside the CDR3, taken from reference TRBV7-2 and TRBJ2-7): GAGVSQSPSNKVTEKGKDVELRCDPISGHTALYWYRQSLGQGLEFLIYFQGNSAPDKSGLPSDRFSAERTGGSVSTLTIQRTQQEDSAVYLCASLITDAYEQYFGPGTRLTVT.

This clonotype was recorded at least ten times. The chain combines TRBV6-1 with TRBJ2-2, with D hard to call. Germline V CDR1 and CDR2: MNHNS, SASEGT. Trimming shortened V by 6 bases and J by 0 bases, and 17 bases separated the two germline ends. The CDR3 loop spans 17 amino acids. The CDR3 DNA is TGTGCCAGCAGGCCCCCCATCACGGCTTCGAACACCGGGGAGCTGTTTTTT. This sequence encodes CASRPPITASNTGELFF.

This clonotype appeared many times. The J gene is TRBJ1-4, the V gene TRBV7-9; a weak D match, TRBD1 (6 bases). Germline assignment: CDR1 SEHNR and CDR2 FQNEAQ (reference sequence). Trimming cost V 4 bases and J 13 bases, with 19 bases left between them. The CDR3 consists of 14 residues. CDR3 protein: CASSSLQPGVGLFF. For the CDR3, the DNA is TGTGCCAGCAGCTCACTACAACCAGGGGTAGGACTGTTTTTT.

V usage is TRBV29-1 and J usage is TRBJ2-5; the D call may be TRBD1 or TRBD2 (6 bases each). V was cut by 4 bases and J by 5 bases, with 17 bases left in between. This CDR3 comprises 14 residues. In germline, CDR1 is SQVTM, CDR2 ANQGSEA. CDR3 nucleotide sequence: TGCAGCGTTGCTCCGGTCGGGGGCAGCGAGACCCAGTACTTC. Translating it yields CSVAPVGGSETQYF.

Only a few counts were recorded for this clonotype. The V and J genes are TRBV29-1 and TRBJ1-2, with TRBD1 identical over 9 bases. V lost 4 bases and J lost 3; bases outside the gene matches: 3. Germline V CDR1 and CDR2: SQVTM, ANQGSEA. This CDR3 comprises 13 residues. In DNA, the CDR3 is TGCAGCGTTGGGAGACAGGGGGACTATGGCTACACCTTC. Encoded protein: CSVGRQGDYGYTF.

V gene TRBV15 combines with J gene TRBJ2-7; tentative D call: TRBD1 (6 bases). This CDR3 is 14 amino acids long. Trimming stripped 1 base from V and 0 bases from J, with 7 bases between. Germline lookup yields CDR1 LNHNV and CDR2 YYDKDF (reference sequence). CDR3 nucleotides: TGTGCCACCAGCAGAGTGGACAGCTCCTACGAGCAGTACTTC. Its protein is CATSRVDSSYEQYF.

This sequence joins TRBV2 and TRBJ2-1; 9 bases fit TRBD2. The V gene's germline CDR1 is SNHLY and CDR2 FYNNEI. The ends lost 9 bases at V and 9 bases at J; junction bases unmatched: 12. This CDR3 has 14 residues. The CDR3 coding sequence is TGTGCCAGTACCTTAGCGGGAGACACCGCTGAGCAGTTCTTC. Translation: CASTLAGDTAEQFF.

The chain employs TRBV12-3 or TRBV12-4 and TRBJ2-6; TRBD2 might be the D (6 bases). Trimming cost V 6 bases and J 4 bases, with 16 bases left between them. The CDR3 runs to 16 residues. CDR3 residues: CASSALGGAGANVLTF. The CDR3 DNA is TGTGCCAGCAGCGCCCTGGGGGGTGCCGGGGCCAACGTCCTGACTTTC.

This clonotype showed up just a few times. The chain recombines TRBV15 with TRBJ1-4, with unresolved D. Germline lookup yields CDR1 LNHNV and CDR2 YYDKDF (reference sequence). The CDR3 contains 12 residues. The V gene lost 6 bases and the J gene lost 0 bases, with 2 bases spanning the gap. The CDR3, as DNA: TGTGCCACCAGTGCAACTAATGAAAAACTGTTTTTT. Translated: CATSATNEKLFF.

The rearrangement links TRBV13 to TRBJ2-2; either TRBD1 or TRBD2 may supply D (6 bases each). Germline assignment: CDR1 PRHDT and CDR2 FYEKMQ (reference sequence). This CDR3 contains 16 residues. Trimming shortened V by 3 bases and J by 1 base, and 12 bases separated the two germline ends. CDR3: CASSLRRGVNTGELFF. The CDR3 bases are TGTGCCAGCAGCTTGCGGAGGGGGGTGAACACCGGGGAGCTGTTTTTT.

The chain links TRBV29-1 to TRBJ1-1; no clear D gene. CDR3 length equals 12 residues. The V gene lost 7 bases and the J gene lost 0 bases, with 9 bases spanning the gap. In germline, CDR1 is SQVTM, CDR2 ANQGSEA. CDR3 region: CSGGKMNTEAFF. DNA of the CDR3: TGCAGCGGGGGAAAAATGAACACTGAAGCTTTCTTT.

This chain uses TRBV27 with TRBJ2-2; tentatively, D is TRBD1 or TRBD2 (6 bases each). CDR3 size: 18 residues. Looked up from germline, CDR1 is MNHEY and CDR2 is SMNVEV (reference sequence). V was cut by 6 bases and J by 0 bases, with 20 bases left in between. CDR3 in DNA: TGTGCCAGCAGCCCTAGCGCCCCGGGGACAACGAACACCGGGGAGCTGTTTTTT. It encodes CASSPSAPGTTNTGELFF.

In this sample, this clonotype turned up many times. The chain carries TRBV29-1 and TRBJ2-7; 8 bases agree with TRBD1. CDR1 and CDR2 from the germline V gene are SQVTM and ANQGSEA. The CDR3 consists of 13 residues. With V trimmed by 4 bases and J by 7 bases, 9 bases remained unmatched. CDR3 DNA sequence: TGCAGCGTTGGGACAGGGCGGCCGGGGGAGCAGTACTTC. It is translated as CSVGTGRPGEQYF.

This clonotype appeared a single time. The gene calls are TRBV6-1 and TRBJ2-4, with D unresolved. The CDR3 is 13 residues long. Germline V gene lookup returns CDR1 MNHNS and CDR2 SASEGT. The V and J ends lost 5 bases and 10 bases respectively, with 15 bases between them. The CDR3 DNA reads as TGTGCCAGCAGTCCCCCCCCAGGTGGGATTCAGTACTTC. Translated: CASSPPPGGIQYF.

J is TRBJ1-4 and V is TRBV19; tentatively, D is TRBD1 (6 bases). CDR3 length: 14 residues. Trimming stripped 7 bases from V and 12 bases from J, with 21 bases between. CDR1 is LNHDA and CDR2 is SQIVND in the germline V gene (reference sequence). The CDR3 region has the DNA TGTGCCAGTACCCCAAGGGACACGGGTGTGGAACTGTTTTTT. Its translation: CASTPRDTGVELFF.

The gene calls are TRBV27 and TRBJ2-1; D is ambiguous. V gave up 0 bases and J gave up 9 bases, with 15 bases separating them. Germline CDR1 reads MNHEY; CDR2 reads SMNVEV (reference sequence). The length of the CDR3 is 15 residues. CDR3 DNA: TGTGCCAGCAGTTTATCGCCTTCACGATCGGCTGAGCAGTTCTTC. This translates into CASSLSPSRSAEQFF.